The source of this TCR beta chain is a study of vaccination and CD4 T cells after COVID-19 (dated by TCRdb to between 2020 and 2023). For the wider study: Six males and four females were included in the convalescent cohort, with two Hispanic individuals, seven Caucasians, two Asians and one multiracial person represented. Two doses of either the Pfizer-BioNTech BNT162b2 vaccine (n=8) or the Moderna mRNA-1273 vaccine (n=2) were administered to participants. Post-COVID blood samples from convalescent patients were collected a median of about 100 days after diagnosis, with a range of 35 to 161 days. Post-vaccine blood samples were collected a median of about 72 days after the second vaccine dose, ranging from roughly 12 to 250 days. Overlapping spike peptide pools from SARS-CoV-2 and from the common cold coronaviruses HCoV-NL63, HCoV-OC43 and HCoV-229E were used as culture stimuli. In control cultures, a CEFX viral epitope pool was used as positive control, an HIV-1 Nef peptide pool was used as negative control, or no peptide was added. In under twelve COVID-19 convalescent patients and a few infection-naive healthy vaccine recipients, researchers compared the spike-specific CD4+ TCR repertoire from before mRNA vaccination with the repertoire from after. In an earlier paper using these donors, memory CD4+ T cell crossreactivity between SARS-CoV-2 and common cold coronavirus spike proteins was assessed at the TCR clonotype level. Points the paper makes about the study in general: In convalescent patients, a median around 86% of post-vaccine SARS-CoV-2-reactive clones were detected only after vaccination, suggesting vaccine-specific priming. An increase in the median number of SARS-CoV-2-reactive clonotypes from 21 after infection to 38 after vaccination was observed, but the change was not found to be significant. Of the vaccine-specific clones in convalescent patients, 304 of 307, or nearly all, reacted only to SARS-CoV-2 spike and did not cross-react with common cold coronaviruses. The number of convalescent patients in the study was relatively small, and the study did not examine early timepoints following natural infection.

This specimen's treatment or condition label, per the study, means: roughly 10-day PBMC culture with coronavirus spike peptide pools or control peptides (ViraFEST assay). CD4+ T cells from unexposed donors were collected before the COVID-19 pandemic (2011-2018). The ViraFEST assay, used in the study, expanded antigen-specific T cells with peptide pools and then identified the expanded clonotypes through TCR sequencing. Each well held around 2 million PBMCs cultured with approximately 9.1 ug/ml peptide pools in IMDM containing around 5% human AB serum and about 10 IU/ml IL-2. On days 3 and 7, half of the culture medium was replaced with fresh IL-2-containing medium. CD4+ T cells were isolated after roughly nine days of culture through negative selection using the EasySep CD4+ T cell isolation kit. As cell number allowed, CD4+ T cells from unexposed donors were tested for reactivity to SARS-CoV-2 S and N and to four common cold coronavirus spike pools. Ficoll-Paque Plus gradient centrifugation was used to isolate PBMCs from whole blood, and the isolated PBMCs were then either used fresh or cryopreserved at -140C. Triplicate wells were generally used for each culture condition. Leukapheresis product for the unexposed donors was bought commercially.

Comment on this clonotype: Its cognate antigen has yet to be identified. Per-base qualities were not stored, and no clone one base away is much larger.

The library was made by PCR. At the Johns Hopkins FTIC core, DNA from the cultured CD4+ T cells underwent TCR sequencing with the Oncomine TCR Beta short-read assay. The QIAamp micro DNA kit was used to extract genomic DNA from the cultured CD4+ T cells. Oncomine TCR Beta libraries from cultured CD4+ T cells were pooled with unique dual indexes and sequenced on an Illumina iSeq 100. In the original analysis: Non-productive sequences were filtered out, and CDR3s that did not start with C, did not end with F or W, or were shorter than 7 amino acids were discarded. The MANAFEST web application was used to identify antigen-specific clonotypes by comparing peptide-stimulated wells against reference wells and other culture wells. Positive clones required FDR below 0.05, an odds ratio above 5, and productive frequency above 0.1% in at least two of three replicate wells. Clonotypes that were significantly expanded in both SARS-CoV-2 spike wells and at least one common cold coronavirus spike condition were defined as cross-reactive. CDR3 homology was assessed with Levenshtein distances (stringdist) and unrooted phylogenetic trees (ape) in R version 3.6.1. The public reads were quality trimmed at Q25 with fastp and then assembled into clones with MiXCR by TCRdb, keeping productive beta chains. Rows merge per CDR3 protein into single entries with the most common DNA and genes. The V and J calls, along with clone size, are taken from TCRdb and not from the paper's own processing. For this sample the table gives approximately 10,000 distinct CDR3 sequences, of which 37% were detected only once. About 17% of the sample comes from the top ten.

The source of this sequence is a human donor in good health. Sequenced: CD4+ T cells from blood, cultured in vitro.

The nucleotide sequence is TGTGCCAGCACTGGGGGGGACAGGTTCTACGAGCAGTACTTC. Translated, it gives CASTGGDRFYEQYF. The chain is assembled from TRBV28 and TRBJ2-7; a weak D assignment points to TRBD1 (8 bases agree). According to the germline V gene, CDR1 reads MDHEN and CDR2 reads SYDVKM. Counted from cysteine to phenylalanine, this CDR3 has 14 amino acids. Only the CDR3 part of the read is kept: 42 bases, read in frame from the first base. V sheds 7 bases and J sheds 3 bases, leaving 16 bases between their ends.